This TCR beta chain came from a study of blood T cell repertoires in COVID-19. Whole-study context: Acute and convalescent COVID-19 specimens originated in the United States, Italy and Spain.

Participants were aged 18 to 89 years from 20 to 30 US areas. Cohort allocation depended upon clinical history that participants reported. Sequencing used immunoSEQ multiplex PCR; TCRdb keeps in-frame clones, though not all of them. Counted here are 300,000 to 450,000 clones, less than 90% occurring once; the ten biggest clones make up roughly 1%. The V gene's germline CDR1 is LGHDT and CDR2 YNNKEL (reference sequence). CDR3 length: 14 residues. Trimming pared 0 bases from V and 8 bases from J, leaving 13 bases between. Sequences were obtained from PBMCs or T cells enriched from blood (not recorded which). The chain employs TRBV3-1 (or the pseudogene TRBV3-2) and TRBJ1-1; D gene ambiguous. The sequence was collected from a woman younger than 45 who had recovered from COVID-19. DNA for the CDR3: TGTGCCAGCAGCCAAGAGGCAGGCACCGCCGAAGCTTTCTTT. Amino acid sequence: CASSQEAGTAEAFF.